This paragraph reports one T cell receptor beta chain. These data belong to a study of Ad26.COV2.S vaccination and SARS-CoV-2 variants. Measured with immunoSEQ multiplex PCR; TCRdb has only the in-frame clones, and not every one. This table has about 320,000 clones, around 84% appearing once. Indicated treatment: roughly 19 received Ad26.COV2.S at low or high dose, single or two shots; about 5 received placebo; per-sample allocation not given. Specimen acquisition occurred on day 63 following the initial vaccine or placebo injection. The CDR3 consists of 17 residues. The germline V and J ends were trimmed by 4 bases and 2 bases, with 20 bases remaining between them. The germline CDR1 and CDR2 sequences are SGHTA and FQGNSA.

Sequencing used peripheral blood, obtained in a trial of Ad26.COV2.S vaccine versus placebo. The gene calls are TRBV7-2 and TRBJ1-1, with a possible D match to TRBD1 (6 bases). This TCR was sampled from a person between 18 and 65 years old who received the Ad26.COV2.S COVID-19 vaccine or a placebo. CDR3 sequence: CASSSDGGGGINTEAFF. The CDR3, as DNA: TGTGCCAGCAGCTCAGATGGGGGAGGGGGAATTAACACTGAAGCTTTCTTT.